This is a list of T cell receptor beta chains from one sample in a study of cytomegalovirus exposure and HLA in healthy donors. Clones were sequenced by immunoSEQ multiplex PCR, and TCRdb holds only the in-frame ones, with some missing. Of about 160,000 clones in the sample, approximately 84% were seen once. The source material was PBMCs. All receptors come from a male donor in good health and CMV-seropositive. Both conserved end residues are part of each CDR3. Fields, in order: clone size, D gene, J gene, V gene, CDR3 protein, CDR3 DNA. A D gene is named only where the DNA matches it firmly. Clone size is given for some rows only: seen once, a few or many times, or a class if the clone is expanded.

few NA TRBJ2-1 TRBV14 CASSRSYEQFF TGTGCCAGCAGCCGTTCCTATGAGCAGTTCTTC
NA NA TRBJ2-7 TRBV7-2 CASSPRDISYEQYF TGTGCCAGCAGCCCCCGGGACATAAGCTACGAGCAGTACTTC
NA TRBD2 TRBJ2-3 TRBV9 CASSVTGLAGGPDTQYF TGTGCCAGCAGCGTAACGGGACTAGCGGGAGGGCCCGATACGCAGTATTTT
NA NA TRBJ1-1 TRBV28 CASGQLGSAFF TGTGCCAGCGGGCAGCTAGGGAGCGCTTTCTTT
NA TRBD2 TRBJ2-7 TRBV7-9 CASSLERLAGVVYEQYF TGTGCCAGCAGCTTAGAAAGACTAGCGGGAGTTGTCTACGAGCAGTACTTC
NA NA TRBJ2-7 TRBV6-1 CASSSTGTLTYEQYF TGTGCCAGCAGTTCTACCGGGACTCTCACCTACGAGCAGTACTTC
NA TRBD1 TRBJ1-4 TRBV28 CASSNLNLPGPGQLRGEKLFF TGTGCCAGCAGTAACCTGAACCTTCCGGGCCCGGGACAGCTCAGGGGTGAAAAACTGTTTTTT
NA NA TRBJ1-5 TRBV16 CASRGGRGQPQHF TGTGCCAGCCGGGGGGGAAGGGGACAGCCCCAGCATTTT
NA NA TRBJ2-1 TRBV30 CAWSVEGIDEQFF TGTGCCTGGAGTGTAGAGGGAATCGATGAGCAGTTCTTC
NA TRBD2 TRBJ2-5 TRBV7-8 CASSLATRLAGVETQYF TGTGCCAGCAGCTTAGCGACCCGACTAGCGGGAGTGGAGACCCAGTACTTC
NA NA TRBJ1-5 TRBV6-1 CASSEALQFQPQHF TGTGCCAGCAGTGAAGCGCTGCAGTTCCAGCCCCAGCATTTT
NA TRBD1 TRBJ2-5 TRBV27 CASSPGQGGETQYF TGTGCCAGCAGTCCGGGACAGGGCGGGGAGACCCAGTACTTC
NA NA TRBJ1-1 TRBV7-2 CASSLALSGGGIDLPEAFF TGTGCCAGCAGCTTAGCACTTTCCGGAGGCGGAATTGACCTCCCTGAAGCTTTCTTT
NA NA TRBJ1-1 TRBV28 CASSLARNTEAFF TGTGCCAGCAGTTTGGCCCGAAACACTGAAGCTTTCTTT
NA NA TRBJ2-7 TRBV7-2 CASSFNRVGNEQYF TGTGCCAGCAGCTTTAACAGGGTTGGAAACGAGCAGTACTTC
NA TRBD2 TRBJ2-1 TRBV27 CASSRKAGTSGRNNEQFF TGTGCCAGCAGTAGAAAAGCCGGGACTAGCGGGAGGAACAATGAGCAGTTCTTC
NA NA TRBJ1-5 TRBV28 CASSLRSWQPQHF TGTGCCAGCAGTTTACGGTCCTGGCAGCCCCAGCATTTT
NA NA TRBJ2-5 TRBV4-2 CASSRGVEETQYF TGTGCCAGCAGCCGAGGAGTGGAAGAGACCCAGTACTTC
few NA TRBJ2-2 TRBV4-2 CASSQGGQGNTGELFF TGTGCCAGCAGCCAAGGGGGGCAGGGGAACACCGGGGAGCTGTTTTTT
NA TRBD2 TRBJ2-1 TRBV30 CACTGTSGRSGYEQFF TGTGCCTGTACCGGGACTAGCGGGAGGAGCGGCTATGAGCAGTTCTTC
NA NA TRBJ2-1 TRBV30 CAWSNVVRGREQFF TGTGCCTGGAGTAACGTCGTTCGAGGCCGTGAGCAGTTCTTC
NA NA TRBJ2-7 TRBV7-9 CSSSPRRTRDEYEQYF TGTTCCAGCAGCCCCCGTAGGACGCGGGATGAGTACGAGCAGTACTTC
once NA TRBJ1-3 TRBV9 CASSGRTGSGNTIYF TGTGCCAGCAGCGGCCGAACAGGGTCCGGAAACACCATATATTTT
NA NA TRBJ2-7 TRBV6-5 CASSYSVSGYEQYF TGTGCCAGCAGTTACTCGGTAAGCGGGTACGAGCAGTACTTC
few NA TRBJ2-7 TRBV6-5 CASSPGRVREQYF TGTGCCAGCAGCCCGGGAAGGGTTCGCGAGCAGTACTTC
NA TRBD1 TRBJ1-2 TRBV5-1 CASSSAGGFYGYTF TGCGCCAGCAGCTCGGCAGGGGGCTTCTATGGCTACACCTTC
NA TRBD1 TRBJ1-2 TRBV7-9 CASSLDRGVQGYTF TGTGCCAGCAGCTTAGACAGGGGAGTACAGGGCTACACATTC
NA NA TRBJ2-1 TRBV19 CASSIPGPGNEQFF TGTGCCAGTAGTATCCCCGGACCGGGAAATGAGCAGTTCTTC
NA NA TRBJ2-4 TRBV7-3 CASLGRCLRDIQYF TGTGCCAGCCTCGGGAGATGTCTTAGGGACATTCAGTACTTC
NA NA TRBJ2-1 TRBV9 CASSVEKSVQFF TGTGCCAGCAGCGTAGAAAAGAGCGTGCAGTTCTTC
NA NA TRBJ1-5 TRBV2 CASRGGVSNQPQHF TGTGCCAGCAGGGGGGGGGTTAGCAATCAGCCCCAGCATTTT
NA TRBD2 TRBJ2-1 TRBV6-6 CASSYLAGGPFFEQFF TGTGCCAGCAGTTACCTCGCGGGAGGGCCGTTTTTTGAGCAGTTCTTC
few NA TRBJ1-2 TRBV7-6 CASSSRRGADYGYTF TGTGCCAGCAGCTCTCGAAGGGGTGCGGACTATGGCTACACCTTC
NA TRBD2 TRBJ2-7 TRBV11-2 CASSSKVRAGVTYEQYF TGTGCCAGCAGCTCAAAAGTCCGAGCGGGAGTGACCTACGAGCAGTACTTC
NA NA TRBJ2-7 TRBV5-6 CASSQGGTVYEQYF TGTGCCAGCAGCCAGGGTGGCACTGTCTACGAGCAGTACTTC
once TRBD1 TRBJ2-2 TRBV7-9 CSSSLSGTGNTGELFF TGTTCCAGCAGCTTATCCGGGACAGGGAACACCGGGGAGCTGTTTTTT
few NA TRBJ2-7 TRBV6-5 CASSYADSTYEQYF TGTGCCAGCAGTTACGCGGACAGCACCTACGAGCAGTACTTC
NA NA TRBJ1-2 TRBV28 CASSAPPGANYGYTF TGTGCCAGCAGTGCCCCTCCGGGAGCTAACTATGGCTACACCTTC
NA NA TRBJ1-2 TRBV30 CAWSVGFAGGGYTF TGTGCCTGGAGTGTAGGGTTCGCGGGTGGCGGCTACACCTTC
NA NA TRBJ1-1 TRBV2 CASSRGQGIGEAFF TGTGCCAGCAGTAGGGGTCAGGGAATCGGTGAAGCTTTCTTT
NA TRBD2 TRBJ2-3 TRBV2 CASSVLRGSTDTQYF TGTGCCAGCAGTGTATTGCGGGGGAGCACAGATACGCAGTATTTT
NA NA TRBJ1-5 TRBV4-1 CASSPKQGSQPQHF TGCGCCAGCAGCCCCAAGCAGGGGAGTCAGCCCCAGCATTTT
once NA TRBJ1-3 TRBV10-1 CARPSLAGKTGNTIYF TGCGCCAGGCCGAGCTTGGCGGGAAAAACTGGAAACACCATATATTTT
NA TRBD1 TRBJ2-7 TRBV6-1 CASSVGTGPRGEQYF TGTGCCAGCAGTGTTGGGACAGGCCCACGGGGAGAGCAGTACTTC
NA TRBD2 TRBJ2-3 TRBV7-2 CASSSRTSGDRTDTQYF TGTGCCAGCAGCTCTCGGACTAGCGGGGACCGCACAGATACGCAGTATTTT
once NA TRBJ2-1 TRBV11-1 CASSLAQGANEQFF TGTGCCAGCAGCTTAGCCCAAGGGGCAAATGAGCAGTTCTTC
NA NA TRBJ1-2 TRBV27 CASRAGGGLGGGYTF TGTGCCAGCAGAGCGGGCGGGGGACTAGGTGGTGGCTACACCTTC
NA TRBD2 TRBJ2-5 TRBV12-5 CASGLGGETQYF TGTGCTAGTGGTCTCGGGGGGGAGACCCAGTACTTC
NA NA TRBJ2-1 TRBV6-5 CASSHPDSGWDEQFF TGTGCCAGCAGCCACCCGGACTCCGGTTGGGATGAGCAGTTCTTC
NA NA TRBJ1-5 TRBV18 CASSPAEGAWQPQHF TGTGCCAGCTCACCGGCGGAGGGAGCTTGGCAGCCCCAGCATTTT
NA TRBD1 TRBJ1-1 TRBV7-9 CSSSLSGGNTEAFF TGTTCCAGCAGCTTATCAGGGGGCAACACTGAAGCTTTCTTT
NA NA TRBJ1-5 TRBV2 CASSLEGAQPQHF TGTGCCAGCAGTTTGGAAGGGGCCCAGCCCCAGCATTTT
NA TRBD1 TRBJ2-1 TRBV27 CASSALGQGISNEQFF TGTGCCAGCAGTGCCTTGGGACAGGGGATCTCAAATGAGCAGTTCTTC
NA TRBD1 TRBJ2-7 TRBV29-1 CSALRGRGTGHLADEQYF TGCAGCGCCTTGAGGGGGCGGGGGACAGGGCATCTTGCGGACGAGCAGTACTTC
NA TRBD1 TRBJ1-1 TRBV25-1 CASRGQGANTEAFF TGTGCCAGCAGAGGACAGGGGGCGAACACTGAAGCTTTCTTT